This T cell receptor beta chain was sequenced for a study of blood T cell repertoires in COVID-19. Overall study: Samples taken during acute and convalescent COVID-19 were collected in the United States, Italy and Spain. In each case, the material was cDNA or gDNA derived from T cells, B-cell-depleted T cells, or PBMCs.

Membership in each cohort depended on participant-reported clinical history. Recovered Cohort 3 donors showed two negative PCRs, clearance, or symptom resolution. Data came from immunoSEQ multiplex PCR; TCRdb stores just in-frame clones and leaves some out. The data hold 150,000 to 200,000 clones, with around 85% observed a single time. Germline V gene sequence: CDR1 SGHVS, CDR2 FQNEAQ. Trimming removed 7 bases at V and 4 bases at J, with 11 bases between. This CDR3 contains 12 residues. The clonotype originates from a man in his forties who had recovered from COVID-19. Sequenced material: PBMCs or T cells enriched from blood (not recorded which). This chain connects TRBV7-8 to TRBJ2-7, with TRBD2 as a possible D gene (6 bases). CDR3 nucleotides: TGTGCCAGCACATCCGCGGGATACGAGCAGTACTTC. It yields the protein CASTSAGYEQYF.